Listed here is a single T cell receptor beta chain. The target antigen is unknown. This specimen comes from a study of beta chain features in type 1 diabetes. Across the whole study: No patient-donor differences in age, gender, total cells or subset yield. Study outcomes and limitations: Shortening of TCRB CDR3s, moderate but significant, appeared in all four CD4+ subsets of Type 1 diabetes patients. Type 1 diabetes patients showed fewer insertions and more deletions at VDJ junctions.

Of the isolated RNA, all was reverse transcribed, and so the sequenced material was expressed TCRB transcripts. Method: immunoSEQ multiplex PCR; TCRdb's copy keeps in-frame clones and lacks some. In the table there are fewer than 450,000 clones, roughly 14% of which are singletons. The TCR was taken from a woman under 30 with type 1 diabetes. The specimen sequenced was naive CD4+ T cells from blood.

Written as DNA, the CDR3 is TGCGCCAGCAGCCTCTCAATAGCGGGAGGTCCCTACAATGAGCAGTTCTTC. Encoded protein: CASSLSIAGGPYNEQFF. This chain uses TRBV4-3 with TRBJ2-1; TRBD2 matches 10 bases. V lost 4 bases and J lost 2; bases outside the gene matches: 8. From germline, CDR1 is LGHNA and CDR2 YSLEER. This CDR3 region has 17 residues.